This TCR beta chain was identified in a study of T cell clones after liver transplantation. About the research overall: Samples came from ITN030ST, which attempted immunosuppression withdrawal within 2 years of liver transplantation.

Libraries were prepared by immunoSEQ multiplex PCR; TCRdb keeps only in-frame clonotypes and omits some of them. The sample comprises 75,000 to 100,000 clones, nearly 85% of which are singletons, and approximately 0.43% rests with the top ten. This CDR3 contains 13 residues. Germline CDR1 is MDHEN and CDR2 is SYDVKM. V shed 6 bases and J 6 bases; nucleotides not matched to a gene: 7. This chain uses TRBV28 with TRBJ1-2; 7 bases agree with TRBD1. The receptor comes from a human patient who received a liver transplant. Some T cells may be supplied by the graft donor. Sequenced material: CD4+ T cells from blood, taken 45 to 46 months after liver transplant. The DNA of the CDR3 is TGTGCCAGCAGCCGAGACAGGGTAAATGGCTACACCTTC. Its translation: CASSRDRVNGYTF.